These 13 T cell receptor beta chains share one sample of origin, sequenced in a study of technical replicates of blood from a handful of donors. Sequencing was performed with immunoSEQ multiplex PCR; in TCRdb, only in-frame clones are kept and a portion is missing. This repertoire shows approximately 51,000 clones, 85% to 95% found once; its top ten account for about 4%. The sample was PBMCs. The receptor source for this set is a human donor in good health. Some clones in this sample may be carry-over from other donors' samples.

The CDR3 region has the DNA TGTGCCAGCAGCTTGAGCAGACTAAGAGATGGCGAGCAGTACTTC. This translates into CASSLSRLRDGEQYF. The chain combines TRBV7-2 with TRBJ2-7; TRBD2 is a possible D gene (5 bases). The CDR3 extends over 15 amino acids. Trimming removed 3 bases at V and 6 bases at J, with 18 bases between. CDR1 SGHTA and CDR2 FQGNSA come from the germline V gene. Looking up the rest from reference TRBV7-2 and TRBJ2-7 gives the full variable domain: GAGVSQSPSNKVTEKGKDVELRCDPISGHTALYWYRQSLGQGLEFLIYFQGNSAPDKSGLPSDRFSAERTGGSVSTLTIQRTQQEDSAVYLCASSLSRLRDGEQYFGPGTRLTVT.

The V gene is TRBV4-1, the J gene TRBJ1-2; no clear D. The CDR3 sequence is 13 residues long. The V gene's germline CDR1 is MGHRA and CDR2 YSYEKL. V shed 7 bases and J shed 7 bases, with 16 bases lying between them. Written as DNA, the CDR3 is TGCGCCAGCACCACGACTAGGGATTCTGGCTACACCTTC. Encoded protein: CASTTTRDSGYTF.

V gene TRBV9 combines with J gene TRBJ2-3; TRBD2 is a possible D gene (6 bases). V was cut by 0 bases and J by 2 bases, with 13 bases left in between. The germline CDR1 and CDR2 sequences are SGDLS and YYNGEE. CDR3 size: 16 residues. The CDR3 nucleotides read TGTGCCAGCAGCGTAGCCGCGGCGGGAACCACAGATACGCAGTATTTT. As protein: CASSVAAAGTTDTQYF.

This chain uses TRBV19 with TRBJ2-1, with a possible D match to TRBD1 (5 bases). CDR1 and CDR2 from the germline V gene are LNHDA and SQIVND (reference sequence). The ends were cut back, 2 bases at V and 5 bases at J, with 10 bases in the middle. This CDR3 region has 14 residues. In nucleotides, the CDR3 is TGTGCCAGTAGTATAAGGGGAATCCACAATGAGCAGTTCTTC. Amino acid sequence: CASSIRGIHNEQFF. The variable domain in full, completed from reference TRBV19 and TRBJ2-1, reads DGGITQSPKYLFRKEGQNVTLSCEQNLNHDAMYWYRQDPGQGLRLIYYSQIVNDFQKGDIAEGYSVSREKKESFPLTVTSAQKNPTAFYLCASSIRGIHNEQFFGPGTRLTVL.

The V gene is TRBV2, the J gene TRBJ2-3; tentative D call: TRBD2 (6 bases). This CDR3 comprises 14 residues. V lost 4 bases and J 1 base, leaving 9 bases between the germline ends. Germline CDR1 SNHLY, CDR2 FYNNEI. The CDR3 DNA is TGTGCCAGCAGTGTTTCTAGCGGCACAGATACGCAGTATTTT. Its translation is CASSVSSGTDTQYF.

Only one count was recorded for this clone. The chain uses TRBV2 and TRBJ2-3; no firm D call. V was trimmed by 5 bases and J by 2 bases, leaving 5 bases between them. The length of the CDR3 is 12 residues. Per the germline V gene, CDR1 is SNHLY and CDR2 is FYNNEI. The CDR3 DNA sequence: TGTGCCAGCAGTATGGCCACAGATACGCAGTATTTT. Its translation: CASSMATDTQYF.

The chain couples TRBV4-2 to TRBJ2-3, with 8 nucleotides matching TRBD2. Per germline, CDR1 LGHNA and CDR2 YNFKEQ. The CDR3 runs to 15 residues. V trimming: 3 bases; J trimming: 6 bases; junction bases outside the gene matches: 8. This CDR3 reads CASSQGAGAGDTQYF. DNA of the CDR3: TGTGCCAGCAGCCAGGGAGCGGGGGCAGGGGATACGCAGTATTTT.

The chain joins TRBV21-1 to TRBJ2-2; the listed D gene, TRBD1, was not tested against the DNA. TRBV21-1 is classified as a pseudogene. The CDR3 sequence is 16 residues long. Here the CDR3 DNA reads TGTGCCAGCAGCAAAGGGACAGGCGCGATTCCCGGGGAGCTGTTTTTT. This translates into CASSKGTGAIPGELFF.

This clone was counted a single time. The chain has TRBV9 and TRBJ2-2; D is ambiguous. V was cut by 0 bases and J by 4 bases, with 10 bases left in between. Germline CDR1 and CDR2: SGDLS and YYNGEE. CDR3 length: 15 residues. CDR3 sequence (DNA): TGTGCCAGCAGCGTAGCCGGTTTCGTCACCGGGGAGCTGTTTTTT. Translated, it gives CASSVAGFVTGELFF.

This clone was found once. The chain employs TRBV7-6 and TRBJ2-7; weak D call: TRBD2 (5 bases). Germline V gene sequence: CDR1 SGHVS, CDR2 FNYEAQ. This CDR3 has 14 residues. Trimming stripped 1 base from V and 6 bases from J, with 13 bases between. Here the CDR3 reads CASSLDVRGGEQYF. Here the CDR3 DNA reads TGTGCCAGCAGCTTAGATGTCCGAGGAGGCGAGCAGTACTTC. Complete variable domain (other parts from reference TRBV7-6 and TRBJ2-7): GAGVSQSPRYKVTKRGQDVALRCDPISGHVSLYWYRQALGQGPEFLTYFNYEAQQDKSGLPNDRFSAERPEGSISTLTIQRTEQRDSAMYRCASSLDVRGGEQYFGPGTRLTVT.

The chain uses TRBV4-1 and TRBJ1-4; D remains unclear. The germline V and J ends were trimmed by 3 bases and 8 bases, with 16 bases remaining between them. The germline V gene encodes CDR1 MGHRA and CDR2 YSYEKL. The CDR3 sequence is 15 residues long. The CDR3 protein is CASSHRRGVWEKLFF. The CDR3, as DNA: TGCGCCAGCAGCCACAGGCGGGGAGTTTGGGAAAAACTGTTTTTT.

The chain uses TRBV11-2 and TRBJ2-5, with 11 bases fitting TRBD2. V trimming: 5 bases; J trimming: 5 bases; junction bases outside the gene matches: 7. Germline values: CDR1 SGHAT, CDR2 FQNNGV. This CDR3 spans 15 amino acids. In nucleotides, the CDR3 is TGTGCCAGCAGCCTAACTAGCGGGAGAGGGGAGACCCAGTACTTC. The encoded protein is CASSLTSGRGETQYF.

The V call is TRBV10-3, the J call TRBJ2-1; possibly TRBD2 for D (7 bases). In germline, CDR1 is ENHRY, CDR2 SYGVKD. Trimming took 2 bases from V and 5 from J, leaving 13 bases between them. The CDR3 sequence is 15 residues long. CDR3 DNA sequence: TGTGCCATCAGTGAGCGGGGGGCTTCTCACAATGAGCAGTTCTTC. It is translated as CAISERGASHNEQFF.